The 10 T cell receptor beta chains listed next were all sequenced from one sample in a study of blood T cell repertoires in COVID-19. Sequenced by immunoSEQ multiplex PCR; TCRdb stores in-frame clones only, minus some. This table has about 300,000 clones, less than 90% appearing once. The sequenced sample consisted of peripheral blood. These receptor sequences come from a human donor in a cohort sampled during active COVID-19.

This sequence joins TRBV19 and TRBJ1-2; D remains ambiguous. This CDR3 is built from 14 residues. In germline, CDR1 is LNHDA, CDR2 SQIVND (reference sequence). Trimming removed 1 base at V and 0 bases at J, with 6 bases between. The CDR3 region has the DNA TGTGCCAGTAGTATAGGGACTACTAACTATGGCTACACCTTC. Translated, it gives CASSIGTTNYGYTF.

V usage is TRBV7-9 and J usage is TRBJ2-3; TRBD1 agrees at 8 bases. In germline, CDR1 is SEHNR, CDR2 FQNEAQ (reference sequence). V trimming: 4 bases; J trimming: 1 base; junction bases outside the gene matches: 7. The CDR3 is made up of 16 amino acids. The CDR3, as DNA: TGTGCCAGCAGCTCGGACAGGGCGTCTGGCACAGATACGCAGTATTTT. As protein: CASSSDRASGTDTQYF.

This clone has a single count. The genes are TRBV28 and TRBJ1-2, with a possible D match to TRBD1 (5 bases). V lost 5 bases and J 4 bases, leaving 14 bases between the germline ends. There are 14 residues in the CDR3. The germline gives CDR1 MDHEN, CDR2 SYDVKM. The CDR3 bases are TGTGCCAGCAGTGGGATGGTACAGGCCTATGGCTACACCTTC. Translation gives CASSGMVQAYGYTF.

This clone came up a few times. The chain is built from TRBV28 and TRBJ2-1, with D possibly matching TRBD2 (7 bases). The CDR3 spans 15 residues. V shed 6 bases and J shed 6 bases, with 18 bases lying between them. Germline CDR1 reads MDHEN; CDR2 reads SYDVKM. CDR3 DNA sequence: TGTGCCAGCAGGTCACAGGGCGGGGGTTTCAATGAGCAGTTCTTC. Translated, it gives CASRSQGGGFNEQFF. Variable domain in full (rest from reference TRBV28 and TRBJ2-1): DVKVTQSSRYLVKRTGEKVFLECVQDMDHENMFWYRQDPGLGLRLIYFSYDVKMKEKGDIPEGYSVSREKKERFSLILESASTNQTSMYLCASRSQGGGFNEQFFGPGTRLTVL.

The V and J genes are TRBV28 and TRBJ1-1; D is unclear. The CDR3 loop spans 12 amino acids. With 10 bases removed from V and 2 bases from J, the gap between germline ends came to 11 bases. Germline V gene lookup returns CDR1 MDHEN and CDR2 SYDVKM. The CDR3 protein is CATGRRNTEAFF. In DNA form, the CDR3 reads TGTGCCACCGGAAGGAGAAACACTGAAGCTTTCTTT. Full variable domain (outside the CDR3, taken from reference TRBV28 and TRBJ1-1): DVKVTQSSRYLVKRTGEKVFLECVQDMDHENMFWYRQDPGLGLRLIYFSYDVKMKEKGDIPEGYSVSREKKERFSLILESASTNQTSMYLCATGRRNTEAFFGQGTRLTVV.

The chain links TRBV29-1 to TRBJ2-1; 7 bases line up with TRBD2. Germline loops: CDR1 SQVTM, CDR2 ANQGSEA. The V gene end was trimmed by 6 bases and the J gene end by 10 bases; junction bases not matched to a gene: 15. The CDR3 sequence is 14 residues long. The CDR3 region has the DNA TGCAGCGTGGCCAGATACGGGACTACGGGGGAGCAGTTCTTC. Amino acids: CSVARYGTTGEQFF.

Here the CDR3 DNA reads TGTGCCACCAGTGACTCCAGTATCACAGATACGCAGTATTTT. Amino acids: CATSDSSITDTQYF. The rearrangement links TRBV24-1 to TRBJ2-3; no clear D gene. CDR3 length: 14 amino acids. V was clipped by 4 bases and J by 2 bases, with 9 bases between them. Germline loops: CDR1 KGHDR, CDR2 SFDVKD.

The V call is TRBV5-3, the J call TRBJ1-5; TRBD1 matches 8 bases. TRBV5-3 is an open reading frame whose function is uncertain. This CDR3 region has 16 residues. The ends lost 4 bases at V and 5 bases at J; junction bases unmatched: 11. CDR3 amino acids: CARSPGQGWAHQPQHF. DNA for the CDR3: TGTGCCAGAAGCCCCGGACAGGGATGGGCTCATCAGCCCCAGCATTTT.

This chain connects TRBV5-6 to TRBJ1-4; D might be TRBD1 (6 bases). V was clipped by 3 bases and J by 0 bases, with 18 bases between them. Per germline, CDR1 SGHDT and CDR2 YYEEEE. This CDR3 contains 18 residues. The CDR3: CASSSPTGWEATNEKLFF. The DNA of the CDR3 is TGTGCCAGCAGCTCCCCTACAGGGTGGGAAGCAACTAATGAAAAACTGTTTTTT.

This chain joins TRBV6-5 and TRBJ2-2; D perhaps matches TRBD1 (6 bases). Trimming took 7 bases from V and 6 from J, leaving 15 bases between them. The CDR3 length is 14 residues. CDR1 is MNHEY, CDR2 SVGAGI, per germline. The DNA for the CDR3 is TGTGCCAGCACCCCGGGAACAGGGCCCGGGGAGCTGTTTTTT. This codes for CASTPGTGPGELFF.